This TCR beta chain was identified during a study of memory CD4+ T cells and cytomegalovirus serostatus. Study overall: Of the healthy Belgian adults, several were CMV seropositive and about 24 seronegative.

Trimming removed 5 bases at V and 2 bases at J, with 12 bases between. Germline values: CDR1 KGHSH, CDR2 LQKENI. The CDR3 contains 14 residues. The sort gate was single viable CD3+CD4+CD8-CD45RO+ cells for memory CD4+ T cells. CD4+ T cells were isolated by positive magnetic selection. Original processing methods: Out-of-frame sequences were removed, leaving around 2,000,000 distinct TCRbeta sequences. Some clones are missing from TCRdb's copy, which holds only in-frame ones; the method was immunoSEQ multiplex PCR. V, J and clone size are those of that table, while D and trimming were read from the DNA. Among 28,000 or so clones listed, 60% to 85% were seen once.

The sample was memory CD4+ T cells from blood. The rearrangement joins TRBV18 to TRBJ2-5; D could derive from TRBD1 or TRBD2 (5 bases each). The sequence came from an adult in good health and CMV-seronegative. The chain's CDR3 is CASSTGTGQETQYF. The CDR3 DNA reads TGTGCCAGCTCAACCGGGACGGGGCAAGAGACCCAGTACTTC.